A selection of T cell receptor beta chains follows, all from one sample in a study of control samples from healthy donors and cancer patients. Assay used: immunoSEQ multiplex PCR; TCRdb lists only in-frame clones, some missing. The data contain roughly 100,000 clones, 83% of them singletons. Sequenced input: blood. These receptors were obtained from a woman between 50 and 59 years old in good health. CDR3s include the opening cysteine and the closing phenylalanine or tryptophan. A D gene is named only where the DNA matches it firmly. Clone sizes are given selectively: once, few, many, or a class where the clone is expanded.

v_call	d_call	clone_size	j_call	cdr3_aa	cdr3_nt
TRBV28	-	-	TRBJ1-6	CASSLGGAGNSPLHF	TGTGCCAGCAGTTTAGGGGGGGCGGGGAATTCACCCCTCCACTTT
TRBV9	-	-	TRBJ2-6	CASSPRTAGANVLTF	TGTGCCAGCAGCCCTCGGACAGCTGGGGCCAACGTCCTGACTTTC
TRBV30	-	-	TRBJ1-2	CAWSTGQNYGYTF	TGTGCCTGGAGTACAGGGCAGAACTATGGCTACACCTTC
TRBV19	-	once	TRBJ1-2	CASSNYGTALYGYTF	TGTGCCAGTAGCAATTACGGGACTGCGTTATATGGCTACACCTTC
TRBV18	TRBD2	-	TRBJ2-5	CASSPRTGGLGQETQYF	TGTGCCAGCTCACCACGAACGGGGGGGCTCGGCCAAGAGACCCAGTACTTC
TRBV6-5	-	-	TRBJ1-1	CASSYEGGGTEAFF	TGTGCCAGCAGTTACGAAGGAGGCGGCACTGAAGCTTTCTTT
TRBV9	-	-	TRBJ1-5	CASSDGKLSNQPQHF	TGTGCCAGCAGCGATGGGAAACTTAGCAATCAGCCCCAGCATTTT
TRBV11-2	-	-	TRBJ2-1	CASSLDWGEDNEQFF	TGTGCCAGCAGCTTAGATTGGGGGGAAGACAATGAGCAGTTCTTC
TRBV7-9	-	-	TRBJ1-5	CASSPVGHGSQPQHF	TGTGCCAGCAGCCCCGTCGGACACGGAAGTCAGCCCCAGCATTTT
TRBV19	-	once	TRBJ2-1	CASSIDPYNEQFF	TGTGCCAGTAGTATAGACCCGTACAATGAGCAGTTCTTC
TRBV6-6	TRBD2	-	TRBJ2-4	CASREVAGGNIQYF	TGTGCCAGCAGGGAAGTAGCGGGGGGAAACATTCAGTACTTC
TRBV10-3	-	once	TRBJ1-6	CAISETVNSPLHF	TGTGCCATCAGTGAGACCGTTAATTCACCCCTCCACTTT
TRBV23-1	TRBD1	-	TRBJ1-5	CASSLGTGKPSNQPQHF	TGCGCCAGCAGTCTCGGGACAGGGAAACCTAGCAATCAGCCCCAGCATTTT
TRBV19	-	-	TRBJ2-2	CASSSGIGNTGELFF	TGTGCCAGTAGTTCCGGGATCGGGAACACCGGGGAGCTGTTTTTT
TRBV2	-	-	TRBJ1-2	CASSLERQDSAGYTF	TGTGCCAGCAGTCTCGAAAGACAGGATTCAGCGGGCTACACCTTC
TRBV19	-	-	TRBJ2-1	CASSIQDGEYNEQFF	TGTGCCAGTAGTATTCAGGACGGAGAATACAATGAGCAGTTCTTC
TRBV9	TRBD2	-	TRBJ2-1	CASSPQGAGGSNEQFF	TGTGCCAGCAGCCCCCAAGGAGCGGGAGGCTCCAATGAGCAGTTCTTC
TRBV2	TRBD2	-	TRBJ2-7	CASRHDMRLAGSISYEQYF	TGTGCCAGCAGACACGATATGAGACTAGCGGGGAGCATCTCCTACGAGCAGTACTTC
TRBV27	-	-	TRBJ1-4	CASRGSGNPGNNEKLFF	TGTGCCAGCAGGGGTAGCGGAAACCCTGGAAATAATGAAAAACTGTTTTTT
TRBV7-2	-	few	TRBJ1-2	CASSLVAGNGYTF	TGTGCCAGCAGCTTAGTGGCGGGGAATGGCTACACCTTC
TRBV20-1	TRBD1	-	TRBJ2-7	CSASGDRPYEQYF	TGCAGTGCCAGTGGGGACAGACCCTACGAGCAGTACTTC
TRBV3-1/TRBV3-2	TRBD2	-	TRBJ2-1	CASSLGTSGGAGYNEQFF	TGTGCCAGCAGCCTCGGGACTAGCGGGGGGGCAGGGTACAATGAGCAGTTCTTC
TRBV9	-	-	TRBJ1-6	CASSETGTPDGNSPLHF	TGTGCCAGCAGTGAAACCGGGACGCCGGACGGGAATTCACCCCTCCACTTT
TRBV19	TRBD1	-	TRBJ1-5	CASSMTGDQPQHF	TGTGCCAGTAGTATGACAGGGGATCAGCCCCAGCATTTT
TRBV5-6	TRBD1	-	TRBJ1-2	CASSIRDRVKNYGYTF	TGTGCCAGCAGCATCCGGGACAGGGTGAAGAACTATGGCTACACCTTC
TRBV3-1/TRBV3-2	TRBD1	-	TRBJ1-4	CASSRRTGGGEKLFF	TGTGCCAGCAGCCGCCGGACAGGGGGGGGTGAAAAACTGTTTTTT
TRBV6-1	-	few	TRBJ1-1	CASSDSLNTEAFF	TGTGCCAGCAGTGACAGCCTGAACACTGAAGCTTTCTTT
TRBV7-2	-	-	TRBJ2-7	CASSLRRGFYEQYF	TGTGCCAGCAGCTTACGCAGGGGATTTTACGAGCAGTACTTC
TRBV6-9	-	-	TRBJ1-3	CASPTGFSGNTIYF	TGTGCCAGCCCGACAGGTTTCTCTGGAAACACCATATATTTT
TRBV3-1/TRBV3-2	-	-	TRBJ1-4	CASSPTVNEKLFF	TGTGCCAGCAGCCCGACAGTTAATGAAAAACTGTTTTTT
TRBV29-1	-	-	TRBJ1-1	CSATRGRKNTEAFF	TGCAGCGCTACAAGGGGCAGAAAGAACACTGAAGCTTTCTTT
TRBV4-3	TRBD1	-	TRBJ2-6	CASSKQTGTGSSGANVLTF	TGCGCCAGCAGCAAACAAACCGGGACAGGGTCCTCTGGGGCCAACGTCCTGACTTTC
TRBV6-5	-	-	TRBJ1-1	CAARDLMGEAFF	TGTGCCGCCCGGGACCTTATGGGGGAAGCTTTCTTT
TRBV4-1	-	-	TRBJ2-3	CASSQVSGSTDTQYF	TGCGCCAGCAGCCAAGTAAGCGGGAGCACAGATACGCAGTATTTT
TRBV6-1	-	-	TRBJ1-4	CASSEAFRGNEKLFF	TGTGCCAGCAGTGAAGCGTTCCGGGGTAATGAAAAACTGTTTTTT
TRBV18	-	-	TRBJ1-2	CASSPGDGSQKGYTF	TGTGCCAGCTCACCTGGGGATGGCAGTCAAAAAGGCTACACCTTC
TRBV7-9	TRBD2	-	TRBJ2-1	CASSLVGTSGRARNEQFF	TGTGCCAGCAGCTTAGTCGGGACTAGCGGGAGGGCCCGCAATGAGCAGTTCTTC
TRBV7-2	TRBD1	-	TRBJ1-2	CASSFWTGEGGYTF	TGTGCCAGCAGCTTCTGGACAGGGGAGGGTGGCTACACCTTC
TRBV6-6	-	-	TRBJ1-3	CASSNGAASSGNTIYF	TGTGCCAGCAGCAACGGGGCCGCGAGCTCTGGAAACACCATATATTTT
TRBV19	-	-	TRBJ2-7	CASSMSRAYEQYF	TGTGCCAGTAGTATGTCCAGAGCCTACGAGCAGTACTTC
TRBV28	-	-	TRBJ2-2	CASSPISLPGLFF	TGTGCCAGCAGTCCCATCTCCCTACCAGGGCTGTTTTTT
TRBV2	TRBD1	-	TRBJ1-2	CASRSTGTNYGYTF	TGTGCCAGCAGATCGACAGGGACCAACTATGGCTACACCTTC
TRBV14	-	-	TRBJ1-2	CASSHPGTPYGYTF	TGTGCCAGCAGCCACCCCGGGACACCTTATGGCTACACCTTC
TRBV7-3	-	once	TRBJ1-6	CASSLNPRGSPLHF	TGTGCCAGCAGCTTAAATCCAAGAGGTTCACCCCTCCACTTT
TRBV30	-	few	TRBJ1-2	CAWSVVTAYGYTF	TGTGCCTGGAGTGTAGTGACAGCCTATGGCTACACCTTC
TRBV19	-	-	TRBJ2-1	CASSIAGQSSYNEQFF	TGTGCCAGTAGTATAGCAGGACAGAGCTCCTACAATGAGCAGTTCTTC
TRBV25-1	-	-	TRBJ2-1	CASSPVGGGHEQFF	TGTGCCAGCAGTCCGGTGGGAGGGGGCCATGAGCAGTTCTTC
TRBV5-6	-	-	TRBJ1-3	CASSLVGILSGNTIYF	TGTGCCAGCAGTCTGGTCGGGATCCTCTCTGGAAACACCATATATTTT
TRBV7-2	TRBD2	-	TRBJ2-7	CASSFGGGHIRSRGQYF	TGTGCCAGCAGCTTCGGGGGGGGGCACATCCGTAGTCGTGGGCAGTACTTC
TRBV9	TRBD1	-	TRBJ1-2	CASSPRTGEDYGYTF	TGTGCCAGCAGCCCCCGGACAGGGGAAGACTATGGCTACACCTTC
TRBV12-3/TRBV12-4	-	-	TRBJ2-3	CASTSLGDDTQYF	TGTGCCAGCACCTCGTTAGGGGACGATACGCAGTATTTT
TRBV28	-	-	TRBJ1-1	CASTTPWGGVNTEAFF	TGTGCCAGCACCACACCCTGGGGTGGGGTGAACACTGAAGCTTTCTTT
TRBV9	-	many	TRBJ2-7	CASSLWEGYEQYF	TGTGCCAGCAGCCTGTGGGAAGGGTACGAGCAGTACTTC
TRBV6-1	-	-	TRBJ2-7	CASSERVGGANEQYF	TGTGCCAGCAGTGAACGAGTGGGGGGTGCGAACGAGCAGTACTTC
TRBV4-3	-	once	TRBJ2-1	CASSQDGEEVYYEQFF	TGCGCCAGCAGCCAAGATGGGGAAGAGGTTTATTATGAGCAGTTCTTC
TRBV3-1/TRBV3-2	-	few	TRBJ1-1	CASSHASLANTEAFF	TGTGCCAGCAGCCATGCATCGTTAGCGAACACTGAAGCTTTCTTT
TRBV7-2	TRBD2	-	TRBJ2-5	CASSLGTSGETQYF	TGTGCCAGCAGCTTGGGGACTAGCGGAGAGACCCAGTACTTC
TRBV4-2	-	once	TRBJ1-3	CASSQSGAGNTIYF	TGTGCCAGCAGCCAAAGTGGGGCTGGAAACACCATATATTTT
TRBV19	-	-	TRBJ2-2	CASRHVGPGELFF	TGTGCCAGTCGTCACGTGGGGCCCGGGGAGCTGTTTTTT
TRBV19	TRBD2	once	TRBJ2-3	CATGGAGGRKDTQYF	TGTGCCACCGGAGGAGCGGGGGGGCGTAAAGATACGCAGTATTTT